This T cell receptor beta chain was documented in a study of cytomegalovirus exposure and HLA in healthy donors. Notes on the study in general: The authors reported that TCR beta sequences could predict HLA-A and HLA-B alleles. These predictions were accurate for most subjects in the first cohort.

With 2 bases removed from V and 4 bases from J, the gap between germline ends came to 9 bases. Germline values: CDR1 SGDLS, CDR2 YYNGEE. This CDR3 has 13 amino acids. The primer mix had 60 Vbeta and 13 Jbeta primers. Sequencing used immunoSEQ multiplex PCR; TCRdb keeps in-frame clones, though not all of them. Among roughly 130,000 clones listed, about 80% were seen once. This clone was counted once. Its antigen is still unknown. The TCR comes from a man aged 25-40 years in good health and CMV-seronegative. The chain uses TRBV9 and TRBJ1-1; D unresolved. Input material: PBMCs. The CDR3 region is CASSVEHGTEAFF. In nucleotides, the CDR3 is TGTGCCAGCAGCGTTGAGCATGGCACTGAAGCTTTCTTT.